Each of the 11 T cell receptor beta chains below was sequenced from the same sample in a study of human T cells and chemical hapten exposure. Via MiXCR, TCRdb re-called the RACE reads, giving one row per CDR3 protein. The sample contains a few hundred thousand distinct CDR3 sequences, roughly 6% of which appear only once. Time point reported: patch test 2, 6 weeks after DPC sensitization. Noted treatment: therapeutic diphenylcyclopropenone sensitization with weekly scalp DPC. Source: whole blood, taken in connection with sensitization to the hapten diphenylcyclopropenone (DPC). The receptors originated from a woman between 18 and 29 years old with alopecia areata. Some clones in this sample may be carry-over from other donors' samples.

This clonotype was counted many times. V usage is TRBV6-5 and J usage is TRBJ1-4; TRBD1 might be the D (6 bases). Germline V gene lookup returns CDR1 MNHEY and CDR2 SVGAGI. The ends were cut back, 0 bases at V and 7 bases at J, with 12 bases in the middle. CDR3 length: 15 amino acids. The DNA of the CDR3 is TGTGCCAGCAGTTACTCGGGACAAATAAGTGAAAAACTGTTTTTT. It yields the protein CASSYSGQISEKLFF.

This clonotype was seen at least ten times. J is TRBJ1-4 and V is TRBV3-1; D remains ambiguous. Germline V CDR1 and CDR2: LGHDT, YNNKEL (reference sequence). This CDR3 has 16 residues. Deletions cut 1 base from V and 5 bases from J, with 14 bases between. CDR3 residues: CASSQVRAAENEKLFF. CDR3 DNA: TGTGCCAGCAGCCAAGTACGGGCAGCGGAAAATGAAAAACTGTTTTTT.

This chain's CDR3 is CSARRGHSSGNTIYF. In DNA form, the CDR3 reads TGCAGTGCTAGACGGGGACACTCCTCTGGAAACACCATATATTTT. V and J are TRBV20-1 and TRBJ1-3; possible D gene TRBD1, 6 bases. This CDR3 has 15 amino acids. The V gene's germline CDR1 is DFQATT and CDR2 SNEGSKA (reference sequence). Trimming removed 2 bases at V and 0 bases at J, with 11 bases between.

This clonotype was observed a handful of times. This chain uses TRBV27 with TRBJ1-2; a weak D match, TRBD1 (5 bases). The CDR3 runs 15 residues. CDR1 and CDR2 (germline): MNHEY, SMNVEV (reference sequence). Trimming shortened V by 7 bases and J by 8 bases, and 23 bases separated the two germline ends. The CDR3: CASKPPGNTQGGYTF. CDR3 DNA: TGTGCCAGCAAGCCCCCCGGAAACACCCAGGGAGGCTACACCTTC.

This clonotype was found a few times. The V gene is TRBV2, the J gene TRBJ2-2, with no clear D. Trimming left V 8 bases short and J 3 bases short, with 7 bases between. There are 12 residues in the CDR3. Looked up from germline, CDR1 is SNHLY and CDR2 is FYNNEI. The CDR3 region is CASAGDTGELFF. In DNA form, the CDR3 reads TGTGCCAGCGCAGGAGACACCGGGGAGCTGTTTTTT.

The chain has TRBV20-1 and TRBJ2-7; no definite D call. V was clipped by 6 bases and J by 1 base, with 22 bases between them. CDR1 and CDR2 (germline): DFQATT, SNEGSKA (reference sequence). The CDR3 sequence is 16 residues long. CDR3: CSASLASPVQSYEQYF. The CDR3 bases are TGCAGTGCATCTTTAGCTTCGCCAGTCCAATCCTACGAGCAGTACTTC.

This chain connects TRBV5-1 to TRBJ1-1; 8 nucleotides match TRBD1. V shed 2 bases, J shed 14 bases, and the junction held 11 bases outside the gene matches. The CDR3 spans 13 residues. The germline V gene encodes CDR1 SGHRS and CDR2 YFSETQ. DNA for the CDR3: TGCGCCAGCAGCTTCGGCCCTGACAGGGGAGGCTTCTTT. It specifies CASSFGPDRGGFF.

This clonotype was recorded at least ten times. V gene TRBV28 combines with J gene TRBJ1-4; 7 bases fit TRBD1. Germline CDR1 reads MDHEN; CDR2 reads SYDVKM. V lost 4 bases and J lost 7; bases outside the gene matches: 9. The CDR3 extends over 15 amino acids. This CDR3 reads CASSSKQGRGEKLFF. In DNA form, the CDR3 reads TGTGCCAGCAGTTCTAAACAGGGGAGAGGTGAAAAACTGTTTTTT.

There are many counts of this clonotype. This chain connects TRBV29-1 to TRBJ2-3; 8 bases fit TRBD2. In germline, CDR1 is SQVTM, CDR2 ANQGSEA. Trimming at V came to 4 bases and at J to 2 bases, leaving 2 bases not matched to a gene. This CDR3 has 13 residues. This CDR3 reads CSVVAGYTDTQYF. As DNA, the CDR3 is TGCAGCGTTGTAGCGGGGTACACAGATACGCAGTATTTT.

CDR3: CASTLQQGVVAEAFF. The CDR3, as DNA: TGTGCCAGCACCCTCCAACAGGGTGTCGTGGCTGAAGCTTTCTTT. The V call is TRBV6-5, the J call TRBJ1-1, with D possibly matching TRBD1 (6 bases). CDR1 is MNHEY, CDR2 SVGAGI, per germline. The CDR3 totals 15 residues. Trimming removed 7 bases at V and 6 bases at J, with 21 bases between.

This clonotype was observed many times. The J gene is TRBJ1-1, the V gene TRBV6-5; 7 nucleotides agree with TRBD1. Losses at the gene ends were 6 bases for V and 5 bases for J; bases not matched to a gene: 9. Germline-derived CDR1 and CDR2 are MNHEY and SVGAGI. The CDR3 has 14 amino acids. For the CDR3, the DNA is TGTGCCAGCAGACCGGAGGGGGCGGTGACTGAAGCTTTCTTT. Translating it yields CASRPEGAVTEAFF.